These 29 T cell receptor beta chains originate from one sample sequenced in a study of beta chain features in type 1 diabetes. Expressed TCRB transcripts were sequenced because the entire RNA isolate underwent reverse transcription. Repertoires were generated with immunoSEQ multiplex PCR, while TCRdb's copy carries only in-frame clones and drops some. This sample has 150,000 or so clones, with 7% to 10% found just once. Input material: central memory CD4+ T cells from blood. The receptors originated from a woman under 30 in good health.

This clone has a handful of counts. The chain employs TRBV29-1 and TRBJ2-7; 10 bases fit TRBD1. J lost 7 bases, V lost 7 bases, and 10 bases had no gene match. CDR3 length equals 13 residues. Germline loops: CDR1 SQVTM, CDR2 ANQGSEA. The CDR3 nucleotides are TGCAGCGCCGGCGACAGGGGGCGTTGGGAGCAGTACTTC. Protein product: CSAGDRGRWEQYF.

The V and J genes are TRBV18 and TRBJ2-1; 9 nucleotides line up with TRBD2. CDR1 KGHSH and CDR2 LQKENI come from the germline V gene. The CDR3 runs 16 residues. V was clipped by 6 bases and J by 9 bases; unmatched bases: 15. The CDR3 loop reads CASSPPAGGRGSEQFF. In DNA, the CDR3 is TGTGCCAGCTCCCCTCCAGCGGGAGGCCGCGGGAGTGAGCAGTTCTTC.

The V call is TRBV2, the J call TRBJ2-1, with 12 bases aligning to TRBD2. Germline CDR1 reads SNHLY; CDR2 reads FYNNEI. The V segment lost 5 bases and the J segment 10 bases; nucleotides outside the gene matches: 9. The CDR3 is 15 residues long. The CDR3 loop reads CASSPLAGGPEEQFF. The DNA for the CDR3 is TGTGCCAGCAGTCCTCTAGCGGGAGGGCCGGAAGAGCAGTTCTTC. Full variable domain (remainder filled in from reference TRBV2 and TRBJ2-1): EPEVTQTPSHQVTQMGQEVILRCVPISNHLYFYWYRQILGQKVEFLVSFYNNEISEKSEIFDDQFSVERPDGSNFTLKIRSTKLEDSAMYFCASSPLAGGPEEQFFGPGTRLTVL.

This clone has more than one count but fewer than ten. V and J are TRBV4-1 and TRBJ1-2; 11 bases map to TRBD1. Trimming cost V 4 bases and J 3 bases; bases outside gene matches: 4. The germline V gene encodes CDR1 MGHRA and CDR2 YSYEKL. The CDR3 consists of 15 residues. CDR3 loop: CASSRAGQGDYGYTF. The CDR3 DNA follows: TGCGCCAGCAGCCGGGCGGGACAGGGGGACTATGGCTACACCTTC.

This clone was observed a handful of times. The rearrangement joins TRBV7-9 to TRBJ2-5; D remains ambiguous. CDR1 and CDR2 (germline): SEHNR, FQNEAQ (reference sequence). CDR3 length: 14 residues. V gave up 1 base and J gave up 5 bases, with 11 bases separating them. The CDR3 loop is CASSLGDSMETQYF. The CDR3 DNA reads TGTGCCAGCAGCTTAGGTGATAGCATGGAGACCCAGTACTTC.

This chain connects TRBV30 to TRBJ1-5; a weak D match, TRBD1 (5 bases). The V gene's germline CDR1 is GTSNPN and CDR2 SVGIG (reference sequence). V was pared by 1 base and J by 5 bases, with 9 bases between. The CDR3 totals 13 residues. CDR3 bases: TGTGCCTGGAGTGAAAGGGGCTATCAGCCCCAGCATTTT. It specifies CAWSERGYQPQHF.

The V call is TRBV18, the J call TRBJ1-2; D not certain. Germline values: CDR1 KGHSH, CDR2 LQKENI. The ends were cut back, 4 bases at V and 6 bases at J, with 12 bases in the middle. This CDR3 has 13 residues. DNA for the CDR3: TGTGCCAGCTCACTACAGACGAGGGATGGCTACACCTTC. Its protein is CASSLQTRDGYTF. Using reference TRBV18 and TRBJ1-2 for the parts outside the CDR3, the full variable domain is NAGVMQNPRHLVRRRGQEARLRCSPMKGHSHVYWYRQLPEEGLKFMVYLQKENIIDESGMPKERFSAEFPKEGPSILRIQQVVRGDSAAYFCASSLQTRDGYTFGSGTRLTVV.

This clone was picked up a small number of times. The J gene is TRBJ1-2, the V gene TRBV29-1; 7 bases match TRBD1. Germline CDR1 reads SQVTM; CDR2 reads ANQGSEA. This CDR3 comprises 13 residues. Losses at the gene ends were 7 bases for V and 4 bases for J; bases not matched to a gene: 9. CDR3 amino acids: CSGNTGAGYGYTF. The CDR3 bases are TGCAGCGGCAACACAGGGGCCGGCTATGGCTACACCTTC.

This clone was found a few times. The CDR3 here is CASSSVNQPQHF. For the CDR3, the DNA is TGTGCCAGCAGCTCGGTCAATCAGCCCCAGCATTTT. The chain employs TRBV11-1 and TRBJ1-5; no reliable D call. Per the germline V gene, CDR1 is SGHAT and CDR2 is FQDESV (reference sequence). V lost 4 bases, J lost 3 bases, and 4 bases lay in between. The CDR3 is 12 amino acids.

The chain links TRBV5-1 to TRBJ1-1; D might be TRBD1 (5 bases). Trimming cost V 2 bases and J 5 bases, with 10 bases left between them. This CDR3 comprises 13 residues. Looked up from germline, CDR1 is SGHRS and CDR2 is YFSETQ. CDR3 loop: CASSFLGLTEAFF. As DNA, the CDR3 is TGCGCCAGCAGCTTTCTGGGGCTTACTGAAGCTTTCTTT.

This rearrangement joins TRBV19 to TRBJ1-1; tentatively, D is TRBD1 (6 bases). Between the trimmed V and J ends, which lost 5 bases and 8 bases, there was a span of 12 bases. Germline assignment: CDR1 LNHDA and CDR2 SQIVND (reference sequence). CDR3 length: 12 amino acids. The CDR3 DNA follows: TGTGCCAGTAGTTCCAGGGGTTTCGAAGCTTTCTTT. Its protein product is CASSSRGFEAFF.

The chain has TRBV30 and TRBJ2-7; the match to TRBD1 covers 10 bases. The CDR3 is 14 residues long. V lost 2 bases to trimming and J lost 2 bases; unmatched junction nucleotides: 3. Germline V gene lookup returns CDR1 GTSNPN and CDR2 SVGIG (reference sequence). Written as DNA, the CDR3 is TGTGCCTGGAGTACCGGGACAGGGGCCTACGAGCAGTACTTC. The encoded protein is CAWSTGTGAYEQYF.

This clone was counted between two and nine times. The chain has TRBV7-2 and TRBJ2-7; the D is unclear. Trimming left V 6 bases short and J 0 bases short, with 9 bases between. Germline loops: CDR1 SGHTA, CDR2 FQGNSA. The length of the CDR3 is 13 residues. DNA for the CDR3: TGTGCCAGCAGGTCCGGTAACTCCTACGAGCAGTACTTC. Residues: CASRSGNSYEQYF.

This clone was recorded a few times. In DNA form, the CDR3 reads TGTGCCAGCAGCTTAAACGGGAGGGGGTCAGATACGCAGTATTTT. This encodes CASSLNGRGSDTQYF. The rearrangement joins TRBV7-2 to TRBJ2-3, with TRBD2 matching over 8 bases. Looked up from germline, CDR1 is SGHTA and CDR2 is FQGNSA. The CDR3 sequence is 15 residues long. J was trimmed by 4 bases and V by 2 bases; bases with no gene match: 5.

This clone has just a few counts. The chain uses TRBV7-9 and TRBJ2-3, with TRBD2 matching over 10 bases. Germline loops: CDR1 SEHNR, CDR2 FQNEAQ (reference sequence). Unmatched junction bases numbered 7, after V lost 1 base and J lost 6 bases. The CDR3 spans 16 residues. The CDR3 region is CASSLVLAGVGDTQYF. The CDR3 DNA is TGTGCCAGCAGCTTAGTGCTAGCGGGAGTCGGCGATACGCAGTATTTT.

This clone was picked up a small number of times. The V call is TRBV7-2, the J call TRBJ1-6; unclear D gene. Germline CDR1 reads SGHTA; CDR2 reads FQGNSA. CDR3 length: 15 amino acids. V dropped 1 base and J dropped 9 bases, with 13 bases sitting between them. CDR3 protein: CASSLGAGMASPLHF. The CDR3 bases are TGTGCCAGCAGCTTAGGGGCGGGGATGGCTTCACCCCTCCACTTT. Full variable domain (rest looked up from reference TRBV7-2 and TRBJ1-6): GAGVSQSPSNKVTEKGKDVELRCDPISGHTALYWYRQSLGQGLEFLIYFQGNSAPDKSGLPSDRFSAERTGGSVSTLTIQRTQQEDSAVYLCASSLGAGMASPLHFGNGTRLTVT.

The chain couples TRBV7-3 to TRBJ1-2; D remains unclear. Germline lookup yields CDR1 SGHTA and CDR2 FQGTGA. There are 15 residues in the CDR3. Between the trimmed V and J ends, which lost 5 bases and 7 bases, there was a span of 20 bases. The chain's CDR3 is CASSPYPPGRSGYTF. As DNA, the CDR3 is TGTGCCAGCAGCCCATACCCTCCAGGTAGAAGTGGCTACACCTTC.

The chain is built from TRBV11-2 and TRBJ2-5; D gene ambiguous. The germline V and J ends were trimmed by 5 bases and 7 bases, with 11 bases remaining between them. Germline assignment: CDR1 SGHAT and CDR2 FQNNGV. The CDR3 has 12 residues. CDR3 region: CASSPGGVTQYF. The CDR3 DNA sequence: TGTGCCAGCAGCCCGGGTGGCGTGACCCAGTACTTC.

The chain is built from TRBV18 and TRBJ1-5; unclear D gene. V was shortened by 6 bases and J by 4 bases, with 13 bases between the two germline ends. From germline, CDR1 is KGHSH and CDR2 LQKENI. The CDR3 has 14 residues. Here the CDR3 DNA reads TGTGCCAGCTCTACCAGTTCCGGGAATCAGCCCCAGCATTTT. Encoded protein: CASSTSSGNQPQHF.

This clone was detected ten times or more. V and J are TRBV7-9 and TRBJ1-3; D ambiguous. The CDR3 runs 13 residues. Looked up from germline, CDR1 is SEHNR and CDR2 is FQNEAQ (reference sequence). The V and J ends lost 3 bases and 1 base respectively, with 4 bases between them. Here the CDR3 reads CASSFGSGNTIYF. The CDR3 nucleotides are TGTGCCAGCAGCTTCGGGTCTGGAAACACCATATATTTT.

This clone was picked up a small number of times. The chain is built from TRBV6-1 and TRBJ2-1; 9 nucleotides line up with TRBD2. The ends lost 3 bases at V and 6 bases at J; junction bases unmatched: 9. This CDR3 contains 16 residues. The germline CDR1 and CDR2 sequences are MNHNS and SASEGT. CDR3 in amino acids: CASSEPSGVGGNEQFF. The CDR3 bases are TGTGCCAGCAGTGAGCCTAGCGGGGTCGGCGGCAATGAGCAGTTCTTC.

This clone came up a few times. V gene TRBV7-2 combines with J gene TRBJ2-5; a possible D gene is TRBD1 (6 bases). Germline values: CDR1 SGHTA, CDR2 FQGNSA. This CDR3 spans 16 amino acids. V lost 7 bases, J lost 4 bases, and 22 bases lay in between. The CDR3 region is CASNLGQTTLGETQYF. In DNA form, the CDR3 reads TGTGCCAGCAATCTCGGACAGACCACACTAGGAGAGACCCAGTACTTC.

This clone has more than one count but fewer than ten. V usage is TRBV6-5 and J usage is TRBJ1-6; tentative D call: TRBD1 (5 bases). This CDR3 spans 15 amino acids. Germline V gene sequence: CDR1 MNHEY, CDR2 SVGAGI. V was cut by 5 bases and J by 5 bases, with 13 bases left in between. Here the CDR3 DNA reads TGTGCCAGCAGTACGCGGGGCAGGGATAATTCACCCCTCCACTTT. It is translated as CASSTRGRDNSPLHF.

The chain employs TRBV5-4 and TRBJ2-1; no clear D gene. Germline V CDR1 and CDR2: SGHNT, YYREEE (reference sequence). With 4 bases removed from V and 9 bases from J, the gap between germline ends came to 17 bases. The CDR3 totals 14 residues. The DNA for the CDR3 is TGTGCCAGCAGCCAAGATCCTTCGCGAGGTGAGCAGTTCTTC. Translated: CASSQDPSRGEQFF. Full variable domain (outside the CDR3, taken from reference TRBV5-4 and TRBJ2-1): ETGVTQSPTHLIKTRGQQVTLRCSSQSGHNTVSWYQQALGQGPQFIFQYYREEENGRGNFPPRFSGLQFPNYSSELNVNALELDDSALYLCASSQDPSRGEQFFGPGTRLTVL.

This clone was counted only a few times. This chain connects TRBV9 to TRBJ2-5; 11 bases match TRBD1. V gave up 4 bases and J gave up 4 bases; unmatched junction bases: 6. Germline lookup yields CDR1 SGDLS and CDR2 YYNGEE. The CDR3 extends over 15 amino acids. CDR3 bases: TGTGCCAGCAGCCCGAGGGGACAGGGGGGAGAGACCCAGTACTTC. Its translation: CASSPRGQGGETQYF.

In its sample, this clone was seen a few times. The gene calls are TRBV5-4 and TRBJ2-5; 8 positions agree with TRBD1. Germline loops: CDR1 SGHNT, CDR2 YYREEE (reference sequence). CDR3 length: 14 amino acids. The ends lost 4 bases at V and 1 base at J; junction bases unmatched: 3. The CDR3 region is CASSADRGQETQYF. CDR3 in DNA: TGTGCCAGCAGCGCCGACAGGGGCCAAGAGACCCAGTACTTC.

The chain links TRBV27 to TRBJ2-5, with D possibly matching TRBD1 (6 bases). Between the trimmed V and J ends, which lost 5 bases and 9 bases, there was a span of 19 bases. CDR1 and CDR2 (germline): MNHEY, SMNVEV (reference sequence). The CDR3 consists of 14 residues. CDR3 in DNA: TGTGCCAGCAGTCCGGGACAAGGGATCGGGGCCCAGTACTTC. The encoded protein is CASSPGQGIGAQYF.

This clone turned up a few times. This chain uses TRBV6-6 with TRBJ1-1; D possibly corresponds to TRBD1 (5 bases). The CDR3 has 13 amino acids. Per the germline V gene, CDR1 is MNHNY and CDR2 is SVGAGI (reference sequence). The ends were cut back, 8 bases at V and 10 bases at J, with 20 bases in the middle. The CDR3 DNA follows: TGTGCCAGCTGTCCCGGGACTATTCCGGGAGCTTTCTTT. It encodes CASCPGTIPGAFF.

The chain has TRBV5-1 and TRBJ2-2, with D possibly TRBD1 on 5 matching bases. V lost 3 bases and J lost 0, with 9 bases in between. The CDR3 has 15 residues. CDR1 and CDR2 from the germline V gene are SGHRS and YFSETQ. The CDR3 DNA reads TGCGCCAGCAGCTCGCAGGACACGAACACCGGGGAGCTGTTTTTT. This codes for CASSSQDTNTGELFF.